Below are 24 T cell receptor beta chains sequenced from a single sample in a study of T cell changes during pregnancy in multiple sclerosis. Libraries were prepared by immunoSEQ multiplex PCR; TCRdb keeps only in-frame clonotypes and omits some of them. The sample carries about 75,000 clones, nearly 95% recorded once. The material was CD4+ T cells from peripheral blood mononuclear cells, obtained after pregnancy. The receptors here all came from a female donor with multiple sclerosis, enrolled in a pregnancy study.

The rearrangement links TRBV30 to TRBJ1-3; TRBD1 aligns across 12 bases. CDR1 and CDR2 from the germline V gene are GTSNPN and SVGIG (reference sequence). V gave up 4 bases and J gave up 4 bases; unmatched junction bases: 14. This CDR3 region has 18 residues. The CDR3 is CAWNHRPGQGAAGNTIYF. The DNA of the CDR3 is TGTGCCTGGAACCATCGCCCGGGACAGGGGGCTGCAGGAAACACCATATATTTT.

The CDR3 DNA sequence: TGCAGCGTTGAGCCTCCCAGTGGTGGTTACAATGAGCAGTTCTTC. Translated, it gives CSVEPPSGGYNEQFF. The V call is TRBV29-1, the J call TRBJ2-1; no clear D. CDR1 is SQVTM and CDR2 is ANQGSEA in the germline V gene. Trimming cost V 3 bases and J 4 bases, with 16 bases left between them. This CDR3 has 15 amino acids.

About this clone itself: Germline and junction disagree at one end, which may indicate a read error. CDR3 nucleotides: TGTGCTAGCAGCTGGCCGCTTAGCGGGACCTCCTACGAGCAGTACTTC. Translating it yields CASSWPLSGTSYEQYF. This chain uses TRBV7-7 with TRBJ2-7, with 8 bases fitting TRBD2. Germline V gene lookup returns CDR1 SSHAT and CDR2 FNYEAQ (reference sequence). The CDR3 spans 16 residues. Variable domain in full (rest from reference TRBV7-7 and TRBJ2-7): GAGVSQSPRYKVTKRGQDVTLRCDPISSHATLYWYQQALGQGPEFLTYFNYEAQPDKSGLPSDRFSAERPEGSISTLTIQRTEQRDSAMYRCASSWPLSGTSYEQYFGPGTRLTVT.

This clone was recorded once. This chain uses TRBV6-6 with TRBJ1-2; unclear D gene. The germline CDR1 and CDR2 sequences are MNHNY and SVGAGI (reference sequence). Trimming pared 10 bases from V and 6 bases from J, leaving 21 bases between. This CDR3 contains 14 residues. CDR3 loop: CATRVPGLRDGYTF. CDR3 coding DNA: TGTGCCACCCGGGTCCCTGGTTTGAGAGATGGCTACACCTTC.

The chain recombines TRBV5-1 with TRBJ1-1; 7 bases agree with TRBD1. The CDR3 has 13 amino acids. Germline V gene lookup returns CDR1 SGHRS and CDR2 YFSETQ. V was pared by 4 bases and J by 6 bases, with 6 bases of the junction left unmatched. The CDR3 DNA reads TGCGCCAGCAGCGTCGACAGGGTGCCTGAAGCTTTCTTT. Its protein product is CASSVDRVPEAFF.

This chain uses TRBV19 with TRBJ1-4; 9 bases line up with TRBD1. Trimming at V came to 4 bases and at J to 7 bases, leaving 7 bases not matched to a gene. This CDR3 spans 15 amino acids. The V gene's germline CDR1 is LNHDA and CDR2 SQIVND (reference sequence). The CDR3: CASSTGQGRREKLFF. CDR3 coding DNA: TGTGCCAGTAGTACAGGACAGGGGCGACGTGAAAAACTGTTTTTT.

The chain couples TRBV2 to TRBJ2-7, with a tentative D call TRBD1 (6 bases). CDR3 size: 12 residues. V was trimmed by 6 bases and J by 3 bases, leaving 9 bases between them. Per germline, CDR1 SNHLY and CDR2 FYNNEI. The CDR3 loop is CASRSDSYEQYF. CDR3 DNA: TGTGCCAGCAGGTCGGACAGCTACGAGCAGTACTTC.

The V gene is TRBV15, the J gene TRBJ1-2; 9 nucleotides line up with TRBD1. V lost 1 base, J lost 3 bases, and 9 bases stayed unmatched. CDR3 length: 17 residues. Germline V lookup: CDR1 LNHNV, CDR2 YYDKDF (reference sequence). CDR3 loop: CATSRGGQGLYDYGYTF. CDR3 nucleotide sequence: TGTGCCACCAGCAGAGGCGGACAGGGGTTGTATGACTATGGCTACACCTTC. Full variable domain (missing parts from reference TRBV15 and TRBJ1-2): DAMVIQNPRYQVTQFGKPVTLSCSQTLNHNVMYWYQQKSSQAPKLLFHYYDKDFNNEADTPDNFQSRRPNTSFCFLDIRSPGLGDTAMYLCATSRGGQGLYDYGYTFGSGTRLTVV.

This clone has only one observation. J is TRBJ1-3 and V is TRBV2; 7 nucleotides agree with TRBD1. The CDR3 has 13 residues. V gave up 11 bases and J gave up 4 bases; unmatched junction bases: 8. Germline values: CDR1 SNHLY, CDR2 FYNNEI. For the CDR3, the DNA is TGTGCCGGGAACGACAGGGTCGGAAACACCATATATTTT. The encoded protein is CAGNDRVGNTIYF.

The chain is built from TRBV28 and TRBJ1-2; 8 nucleotides match TRBD1. The germline V gene has CDR1 MDHEN and CDR2 SYDVKM. Trimming at V came to 7 bases and at J to 8 bases, leaving 6 bases not matched to a gene. This CDR3 contains 12 residues. The CDR3 spells CASMDRAGGYTF. The CDR3 region has the DNA TGTGCCAGCATGGACAGGGCGGGCGGCTACACCTTC.

This chain links TRBV9 with TRBJ2-7; 7 bases fit TRBD1. This CDR3 region has 14 residues. Looked up from germline, CDR1 is SGDLS and CDR2 is YYNGEE. V shed 2 bases, J shed 1 base, and the junction held 3 bases outside the gene matches. CDR3 nucleotides: TGTGCCAGCAGCGTGACGACAGGGTCCTACGAGCAGTACTTC. Encoded protein: CASSVTTGSYEQYF.

The chain is built from TRBV7-8 and TRBJ2-3; 10 bases are shared with TRBD1. The CDR3 contains 15 residues. Germline lookup yields CDR1 SGHVS and CDR2 FQNEAQ. V was pared by 6 bases and J by 4 bases, with 7 bases of the junction left unmatched. The DNA of the CDR3 is TGTGCCAGCAGAAAAAGGACAGGGGGAGCAGATACGCAGTATTTT. Encoded protein: CASRKRTGGADTQYF.

J is TRBJ2-1 and V is TRBV7-3; 12 bases fit TRBD2. Trimming cost V 5 bases and J 5 bases; bases outside gene matches: 1. The CDR3 sequence is 14 residues long. The germline V gene has CDR1 SGHTA and CDR2 FQGTGA. CDR3 in DNA: TGTGCCAGCAGCGGACTAGCGGGAAACAATGAGCAGTTCTTC. This codes for CASSGLAGNNEQFF. The whole variable domain, filled in from reference TRBV7-3 and TRBJ2-1, reads GAGVSQTPSNKVTEKGKYVELRCDPISGHTALYWYRQSLGQGPEFLIYFQGTGAADDSGLPNDRFFAVRPEGSVSTLKIQRTERGDSAVYLCASSGLAGNNEQFFGPGTRLTVL.

The chain couples TRBV7-2 to TRBJ2-1; 10 nucleotides line up with TRBD2. Germline trimming cut 3 bases from V and 5 bases from J; bases unmatched to any gene: 10. The CDR3 is 17 amino acids. Per the germline V gene, CDR1 is SGHTA and CDR2 is FQGNSA. In DNA form, the CDR3 reads TGTGCCAGCAGCTTGGGTGGGCTAGCGGGGGTCCACAATGAGCAGTTCTTC. This translates into CASSLGGLAGVHNEQFF.

The chain joins TRBV6-4 to TRBJ2-3; 16 bases line up with TRBD2. This CDR3 contains 19 residues. V shed 3 bases and J 6 bases; nucleotides not matched to a gene: 12. Germline-derived CDR1 and CDR2 are MRHNA and SNTAGT. CDR3 protein: CASSEFPPGLAGGPDTQYF. CDR3 in DNA: TGTGCCAGCAGTGAGTTCCCCCCGGGACTAGCGGGAGGGCCCGATACGCAGTATTTT.

This chain connects TRBV18 to TRBJ2-2, with D tentatively TRBD1 (6 bases). Trimming removed 3 bases from V and 3 bases from J, with 8 bases in between. Germline assignment: CDR1 KGHSH and CDR2 LQKENI. The CDR3 is 14 residues long. CDR3: CASSPDSDTGELFF. CDR3 nucleotide sequence: TGTGCCAGCTCACCGGACAGTGACACCGGGGAGCTGTTTTTT.

The genes are TRBV27 and TRBJ2-7, with TRBD2 matching over 10 bases. Looked up from germline, CDR1 is MNHEY and CDR2 is SMNVEV (reference sequence). This CDR3 is built from 15 residues. Trimming at V came to 6 bases and at J to 1 base, leaving 6 bases not matched to a gene. DNA of the CDR3: TGTGCCAGCAGGAGGACTAGCGGTGCGTCCTACGAGCAGTACTTC. Translating gives CASRRTSGASYEQYF.

CDR3 in amino acids: CASSLKAGGEETQYF. The DNA for the CDR3 is TGTGCCAGCAGTTTAAAAGCGGGAGGGGAAGAGACCCAGTACTTC. The chain employs TRBV27 and TRBJ2-5; 10 bases are a match to TRBD2. The CDR3 runs to 15 residues. The J segment lost 3 bases and the V segment lost 2 bases, leaving 3 bases of the junction unmatched. Per germline, CDR1 MNHEY and CDR2 SMNVEV (reference sequence).

The V call is TRBV4-1, the J call TRBJ2-7; TRBD2 matches at 14 bases. This CDR3 contains 17 residues. From germline, CDR1 is MGHRA and CDR2 YSYEKL. Unmatched junction bases numbered 9, after V lost 5 bases and J lost 3 bases. The CDR3 region has the DNA TGCGCCAGCAGCGTCAGCCCCGGGACTAGCGGGAGCTACGAGCAGTACTTC. This codes for CASSVSPGTSGSYEQYF.

J is TRBJ1-2 and V is TRBV2; 11 bases match TRBD1. Trimming took 6 bases from V and 2 from J; bases not matched to a gene: 11. The germline gives CDR1 SNHLY, CDR2 FYNNEI. The length of the CDR3 is 17 residues. The CDR3 spells CASRGRDRGKGNYGYTF. The CDR3 coding sequence is TGTGCCAGCAGGGGCCGGGACAGGGGGAAAGGAAACTATGGCTACACCTTC.

V gene TRBV2 combines with J gene TRBJ2-3; perhaps TRBD2 as D (7 bases). This CDR3 has 19 amino acids. The V gene's germline CDR1 is SNHLY and CDR2 FYNNEI. Between the trimmed V and J ends, which lost 7 bases and 4 bases, there was a span of 30 bases. The CDR3 spells CASTGQLLSGRELSDTQYF. DNA of the CDR3: TGTGCCAGCACCGGACAGCTACTATCAGGGCGGGAGTTATCAGATACGCAGTATTTT.

J is TRBJ2-3 and V is TRBV7-2, with D possibly being TRBD1 (5 bases). V was trimmed by 2 bases and J by 4 bases, leaving 10 bases between them. Per the germline V gene, CDR1 is SGHTA and CDR2 is FQGNSA. The CDR3 consists of 14 residues. The CDR3 here is CASSLWVGADTQYF. As DNA, the CDR3 is TGTGCCAGCAGCTTATGGGTAGGGGCAGATACGCAGTATTTT.

The V and J genes are TRBV14 and TRBJ2-1, with D tentatively TRBD2 (5 bases). CDR1 is SGHDN, CDR2 FVKESK, per germline. Trimming shortened V by 3 bases and J by 9 bases, and 12 bases separated the two germline ends. The CDR3 totals 13 residues. This CDR3 reads CASSQLSRGEQFF. For the CDR3, the DNA is TGTGCCAGCAGCCAGCTATCCCGGGGTGAGCAGTTCTTC.

This rearrangement joins TRBV4-1 to TRBJ2-5; 10 positions match TRBD2. CDR3 size: 17 residues. J lost 2 bases, V lost 2 bases, and 8 bases had no gene match. Germline CDR1 and CDR2: MGHRA and YSYEKL. Here the CDR3 DNA reads TGCGCCAGCAGCCAACAAGGGGCTAGCGGGAGTCAAGAGACCCAGTACTTC. This sequence encodes CASSQQGASGSQETQYF.